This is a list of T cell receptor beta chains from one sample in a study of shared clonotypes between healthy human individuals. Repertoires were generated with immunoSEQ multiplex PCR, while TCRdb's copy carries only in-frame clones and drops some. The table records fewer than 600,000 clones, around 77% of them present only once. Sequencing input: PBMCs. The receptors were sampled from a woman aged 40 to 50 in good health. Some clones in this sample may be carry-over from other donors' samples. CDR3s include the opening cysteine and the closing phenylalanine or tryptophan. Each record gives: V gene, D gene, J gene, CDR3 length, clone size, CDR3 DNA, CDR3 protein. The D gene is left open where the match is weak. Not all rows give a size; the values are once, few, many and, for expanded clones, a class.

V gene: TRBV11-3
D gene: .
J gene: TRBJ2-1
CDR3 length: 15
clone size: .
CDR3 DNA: TGTGCCAGCAGCGCCGGGGCCAGCTCCTACAATGAGCAGTTCTTC
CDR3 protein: CASSAGASSYNEQFF

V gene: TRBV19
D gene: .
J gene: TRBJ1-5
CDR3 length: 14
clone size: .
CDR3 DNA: TGTGCCCTGGGGAGCGGGGGGGGCAATCAGCCCCAGCATTTT
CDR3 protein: CALGSGGGNQPQHF

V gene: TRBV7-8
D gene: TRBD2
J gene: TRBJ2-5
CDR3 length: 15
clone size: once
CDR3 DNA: TGTGCCAGCAGCGATAGCGGGAGAGGTCAAGAGACCCAGTACTTC
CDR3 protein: CASSDSGRGQETQYF

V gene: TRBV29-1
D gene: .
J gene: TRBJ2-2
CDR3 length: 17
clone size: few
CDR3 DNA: TGCAGCGTTGCGGGTCTTGGGGGTATCGCTTCGACCGGGGAGCTGTTTTTT
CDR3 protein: CSVAGLGGIASTGELFF

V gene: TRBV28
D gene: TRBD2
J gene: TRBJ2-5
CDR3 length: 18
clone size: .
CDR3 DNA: TGTGCCAGCAGTTCCCTTCGAACTCGGCAGGACAACCGGGGGGCCCAGTACTTC
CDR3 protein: CASSSLRTRQDNRGAQYF

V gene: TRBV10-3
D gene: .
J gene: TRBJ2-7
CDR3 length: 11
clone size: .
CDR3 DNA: TGTGCCACAAACCAGGGGGGCGAGCAGTACTTC
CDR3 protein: CATNQGGEQYF

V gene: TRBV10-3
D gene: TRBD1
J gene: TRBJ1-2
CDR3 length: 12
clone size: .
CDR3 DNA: TGTGCCACGTACGGACAGGGGAATGGCTACACCTTC
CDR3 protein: CATYGQGNGYTF

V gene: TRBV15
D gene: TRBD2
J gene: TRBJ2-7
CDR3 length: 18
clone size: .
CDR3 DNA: TGTGCCACCAGCAGAAGTCTAGCGGGAGGGCCCTACGACTACGAGCAGTACTTC
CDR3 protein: CATSRSLAGGPYDYEQYF

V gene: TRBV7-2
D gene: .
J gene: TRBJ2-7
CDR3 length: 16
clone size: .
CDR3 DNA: TGTGCCAGCAGCTCCCTCCCACCGGGATTAGCCTACGAGCAGTACTTC
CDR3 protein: CASSSLPPGLAYEQYF

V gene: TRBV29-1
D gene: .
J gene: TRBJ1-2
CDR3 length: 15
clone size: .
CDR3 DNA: TGCAGCGTTGAGTCTATGCCCTACGGGAACTATGGCTACACCTTC
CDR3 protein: CSVESMPYGNYGYTF

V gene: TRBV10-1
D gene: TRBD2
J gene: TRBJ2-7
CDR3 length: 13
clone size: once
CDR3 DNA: TGCGCCAGCAGCCCTAGCGGTACCTACGAGCAGTACTTC
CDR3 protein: CASSPSGTYEQYF

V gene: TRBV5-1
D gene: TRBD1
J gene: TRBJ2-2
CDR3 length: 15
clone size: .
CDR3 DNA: TGCGCCAGCAGTACAGACAGGGGGCGCACCGGGGAGCTGTTTTTT
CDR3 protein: CASSTDRGRTGELFF

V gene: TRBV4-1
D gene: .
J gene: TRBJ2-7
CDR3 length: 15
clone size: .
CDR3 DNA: TGCGCCAGCAGCCTGAGCGGGTTGAGCTCCTACGAGCAGTACTTC
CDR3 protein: CASSLSGLSSYEQYF

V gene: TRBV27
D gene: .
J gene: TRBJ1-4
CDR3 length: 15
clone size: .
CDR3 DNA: TGTGCCAGCGCTGCAGGACGGGGGGAGGAGGAAAAACTGTTTTTT
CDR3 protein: CASAAGRGEEEKLFF

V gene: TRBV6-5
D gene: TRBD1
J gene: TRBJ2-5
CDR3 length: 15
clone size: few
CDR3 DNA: TGTGCCAGCAGTTATACGACAGGGGGACGGGAGACCCAGTACTTC
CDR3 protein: CASSYTTGGRETQYF

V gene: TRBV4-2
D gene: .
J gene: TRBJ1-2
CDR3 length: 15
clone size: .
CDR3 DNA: TGTGCCAGCAGCCAAGACAGGGATGGCTACTATGGCTACACCTTC
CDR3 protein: CASSQDRDGYYGYTF

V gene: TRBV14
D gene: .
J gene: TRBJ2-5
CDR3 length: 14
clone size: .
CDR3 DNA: TGTGCCAGCAGCCAATTTTCGGGAGTGGAGACCCAGTACTTC
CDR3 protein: CASSQFSGVETQYF

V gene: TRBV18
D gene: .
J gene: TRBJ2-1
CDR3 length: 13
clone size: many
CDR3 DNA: TGTGCCAGCTCACCAGTTTTAGTCGCTGAGCAGTTCTTC
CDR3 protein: CASSPVLVAEQFF

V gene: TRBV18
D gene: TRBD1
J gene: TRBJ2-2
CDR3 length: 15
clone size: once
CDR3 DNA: TGTGCCAGCTCACGGGGACAGGCGAGCACCGGGGAGCTGTTTTTT
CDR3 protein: CASSRGQASTGELFF

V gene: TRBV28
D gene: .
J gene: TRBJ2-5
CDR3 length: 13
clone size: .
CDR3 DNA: TGTGCCAGCAGTTTACCCCAACAAGAGACCCAGTACTTC
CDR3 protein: CASSLPQQETQYF

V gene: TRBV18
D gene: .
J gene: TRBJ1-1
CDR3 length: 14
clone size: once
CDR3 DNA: TGTGCCAGCTCACCAAGGGAAGGGAACACTGAAGCTTTCTTT
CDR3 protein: CASSPREGNTEAFF

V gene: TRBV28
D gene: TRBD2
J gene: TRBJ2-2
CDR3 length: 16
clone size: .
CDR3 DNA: TGTGCCAGCAGTTCCTCGGGACTAGCGGGAGCCGGGGAGCTGTTTTTT
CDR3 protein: CASSSSGLAGAGELFF

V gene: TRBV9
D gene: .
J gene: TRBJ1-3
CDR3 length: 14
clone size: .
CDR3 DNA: TGTGCCAGCACCAACCCGGGCTCTGGAAACACCATATATTTT
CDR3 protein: CASTNPGSGNTIYF

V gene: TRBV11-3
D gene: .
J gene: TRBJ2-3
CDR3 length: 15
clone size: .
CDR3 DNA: TGTGCCAGCAGCTTAGGTGGCCCTCCCGGGGATACGCAGTATTTT
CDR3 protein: CASSLGGPPGDTQYF

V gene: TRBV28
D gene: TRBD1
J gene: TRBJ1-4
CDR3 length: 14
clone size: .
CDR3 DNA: TGTGCCAGCAGAGGTCCGACAGGGCCGGAAAAACTGTTTTTT
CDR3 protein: CASRGPTGPEKLFF

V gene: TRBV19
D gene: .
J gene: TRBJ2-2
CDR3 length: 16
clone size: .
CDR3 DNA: TGTGCCAGTAGCCTATCTCGGACACCGCAAACCGGGGAGCTGTTTTTT
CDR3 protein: CASSLSRTPQTGELFF

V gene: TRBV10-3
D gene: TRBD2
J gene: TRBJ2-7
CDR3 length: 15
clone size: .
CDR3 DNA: TGTGCATCAACCCCAGGAGCGGGACGCAGGTACGAGCAGTACTTC
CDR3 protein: CASTPGAGRRYEQYF

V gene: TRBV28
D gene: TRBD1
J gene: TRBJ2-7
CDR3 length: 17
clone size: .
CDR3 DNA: TGTGCCAGCGTCAGACAGGGGCTGAGTGGGAGTTCCTACGAGCAGTACTTC
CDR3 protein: CASVRQGLSGSSYEQYF

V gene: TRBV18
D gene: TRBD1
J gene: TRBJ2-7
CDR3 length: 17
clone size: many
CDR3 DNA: TGTGCCAGCTCACCACGTGGCGTGGGACAGGGTGGGGGCGAGCAGTACTTC
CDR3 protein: CASSPRGVGQGGGEQYF

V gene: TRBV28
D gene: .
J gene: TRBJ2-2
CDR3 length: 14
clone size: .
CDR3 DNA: TGTGCCAGCACCCCCGGGGATCGGGCCGGGGAGCTGTTTTTT
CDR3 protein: CASTPGDRAGELFF

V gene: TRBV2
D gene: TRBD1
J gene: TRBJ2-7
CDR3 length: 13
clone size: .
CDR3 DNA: TGTGCCAGCAGTGGTGGCAGGGGGTACGAGCAGTACTTC
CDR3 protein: CASSGGRGYEQYF

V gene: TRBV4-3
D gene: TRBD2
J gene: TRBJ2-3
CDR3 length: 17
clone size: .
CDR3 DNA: TGCGCCAGCAGCCAAGATGGTCCTAGCGGGAGTTCAGATACGCAGTATTTT
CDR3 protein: CASSQDGPSGSSDTQYF

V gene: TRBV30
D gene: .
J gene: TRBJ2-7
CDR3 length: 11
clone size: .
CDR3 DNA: TGTGCCTGGACTCAGGGGCGCGAGCAGTACTTC
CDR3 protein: CAWTQGREQYF

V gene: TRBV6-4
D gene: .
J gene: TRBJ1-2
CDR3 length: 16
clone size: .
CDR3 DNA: TGTGCCAGCAGTGCCGAGGACAGCGAATCACTCTATGGCTACACCTTC
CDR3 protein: CASSAEDSESLYGYTF

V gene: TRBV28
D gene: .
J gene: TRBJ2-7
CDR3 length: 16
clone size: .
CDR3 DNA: TGTGCCAGCAGTTTATTGAGCCGGGGGCCCTCCTACGAGCAGTACTTC
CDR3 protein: CASSLLSRGPSYEQYF

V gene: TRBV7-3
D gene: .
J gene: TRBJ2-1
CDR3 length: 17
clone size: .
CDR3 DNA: TGTGCCAGCAGCCCCGGTCCTACAGGGAGCTCCTACAATGAGCAGTTCTTC
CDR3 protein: CASSPGPTGSSYNEQFF

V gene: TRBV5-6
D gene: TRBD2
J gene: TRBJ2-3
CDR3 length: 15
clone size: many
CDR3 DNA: TGTGCCAGCAGCCCTGGGACTAGCGGGAGCGATACGCAGTATTTT
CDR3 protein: CASSPGTSGSDTQYF

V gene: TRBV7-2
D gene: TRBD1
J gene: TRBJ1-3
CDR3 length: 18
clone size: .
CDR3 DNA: TGTGCCAGCAGACCACGTCCGGGACAGGGGTACTCTGGAAACACCATATATTTT
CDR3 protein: CASRPRPGQGYSGNTIYF

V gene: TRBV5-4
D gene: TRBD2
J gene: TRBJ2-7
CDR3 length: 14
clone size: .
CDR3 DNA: TGTGCCAGCAGTCCAGGGACTAGGAACTACGAGCAGTACTTC
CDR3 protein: CASSPGTRNYEQYF

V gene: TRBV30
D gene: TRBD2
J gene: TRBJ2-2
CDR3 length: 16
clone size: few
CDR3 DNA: TGTGCCTGGAGTGTCGCCCTAGCGGGAGTCACCGGGGAGCTGTTTTTT
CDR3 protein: CAWSVALAGVTGELFF

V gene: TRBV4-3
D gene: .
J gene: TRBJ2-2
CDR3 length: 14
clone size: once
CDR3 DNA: TGCGCCAGCAGCCAGGAGCCATACACCGGGGAGCTGTTTTTT
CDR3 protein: CASSQEPYTGELFF

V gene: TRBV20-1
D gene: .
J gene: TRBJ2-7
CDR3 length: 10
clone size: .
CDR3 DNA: TGCAGCCCCGGTTTCTACGAGCAGTACTTC
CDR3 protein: CSPGFYEQYF

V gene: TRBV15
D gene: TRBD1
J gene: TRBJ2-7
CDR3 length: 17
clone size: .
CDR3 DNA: TGTGCCACCAGCAGACGACAGGGGCGATCTGTTAGCTACGAGCAGTACTTC
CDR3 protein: CATSRRQGRSVSYEQYF

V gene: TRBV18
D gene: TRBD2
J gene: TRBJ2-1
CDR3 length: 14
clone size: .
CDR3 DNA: TGTGCCAGCTCACCCCTCACCTTGGGAGGGGAGCAGTTCTTC
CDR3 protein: CASSPLTLGGEQFF

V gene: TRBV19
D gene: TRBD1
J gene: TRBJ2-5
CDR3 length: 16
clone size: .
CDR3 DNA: TGTGCCAGTAGTTTCCGACAGGGGGGTAACCAAGAGACCCAGTACTTC
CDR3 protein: CASSFRQGGNQETQYF

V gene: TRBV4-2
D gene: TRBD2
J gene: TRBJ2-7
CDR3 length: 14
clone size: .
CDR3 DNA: TGTGCCAGCAGCCACGGGACTAGCGGCGACGAGCAGTACTTC
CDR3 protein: CASSHGTSGDEQYF

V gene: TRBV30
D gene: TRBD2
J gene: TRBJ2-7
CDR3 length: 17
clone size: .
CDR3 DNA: TGTGCCTGGAGTGTACGTATCGGGACTAGCGACTCCTACGAGCAGTACTTC
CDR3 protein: CAWSVRIGTSDSYEQYF